Listed below are T cell receptor beta chains from one sample, sequenced in a study of cytomegalovirus exposure and HLA in healthy donors. Sequencing used immunoSEQ multiplex PCR; TCRdb keeps in-frame clones, though not all of them. The sample has some 120,000 clones, more than 8% seen once. The source material was PBMCs. These receptors all stem from a man in his forties or fifties in good health and CMV-seronegative. Each CDR3 is given with its conserved first and last residue. The D gene is left open where the match is weak. Clone size, where shown, is once, few, many, or a class for clones that have expanded.

TRBJ1-2,NA,TRBV6-5,NA,CASSYSVGATGYTF,TGTGCCAGCAGTTACTCCGTAGGAGCAACAGGCTACACCTTC
TRBJ2-1,NA,TRBV19,TRBD2,CASSPGLAGSYNEQFF,TGTGCCAGTAGTCCCGGACTAGCGGGTTCCTACAATGAGCAGTTCTTC
TRBJ2-5,NA,TRBV7-7,NA,CASSPTGSHQETQYF,TGTGCCAGCAGCCCCACAGGCAGCCATCAAGAGACCCAGTACTTC
TRBJ1-1,few,TRBV5-1,NA,CASSGRGDTEAFF,TGCGCCAGCAGCGGCCGGGGAGACACTGAAGCTTTCTTT
TRBJ2-3,few,TRBV14,NA,CASSQGTHRGTDTQYF,TGTGCCAGCAGCCAAGGGACTCATAGGGGCACAGATACGCAGTATTTT
TRBJ1-2,NA,TRBV19,NA,CASSIGRGGYGYTF,TGTGCCAGTAGTATAGGTAGGGGAGGCTATGGCTACACCTTC
TRBJ1-1,few,TRBV28,TRBD1,CASSSLQGFAEAFF,TGTGCCAGCAGTTCGTTACAGGGGTTCGCTGAAGCTTTCTTT
TRBJ1-1,NA,TRBV5-1,NA,CASSLDSFSTEAFF,TGCGCCAGCAGCTTGGACAGTTTTTCAACTGAAGCTTTCTTT
TRBJ2-5,few,TRBV6-1,NA,CASTTQETQYF,TGTGCCAGCACAACTCAAGAGACCCAGTACTTC
TRBJ1-5,few,TRBV27,NA,CASSFSGPNQPQHF,TGTGCCAGCAGTTTTTCAGGGCCCAATCAGCCCCAGCATTTT
TRBJ1-5,few,TRBV5-6,NA,CASSLMAGAQPQHF,TGTGCCAGCAGCTTGATGGCGGGGGCTCAGCCCCAGCATTTT
TRBJ1-1,many,TRBV5-8,NA,CASTKIGENTEAFF,TGTGCCAGCACGAAGATCGGGGAGAACACTGAAGCTTTCTTT
TRBJ2-2,few,TRBV6-1,TRBD1,CASNPTGGNTGELFF,TGTGCCAGCAACCCGACAGGGGGCAACACCGGGGAGCTGTTTTTT